This T cell receptor (beta chain) stems from a study of blood T cell repertoires in COVID-19. Overall study context: In each case, the material was cDNA or gDNA derived from T cells, B-cell-depleted T cells, or PBMCs.

Assay used: immunoSEQ multiplex PCR; TCRdb lists only in-frame clones, some missing. Found here are approximately 200,000 clones, roughly 94% of them singletons; the top ten hold roughly 0.7%. During active infection, Seattle patients enrolled and were then monitored through disease. Trimming pared 5 bases from V and 1 base from J, leaving 26 bases between. Germline V lookup: CDR1 SGHTA, CDR2 FQGTGA. There are 19 residues in the CDR3. This clone was recorded a few times. The source is a man aged 25 to 40 with COVID-19, enrolled during active disease. V gene TRBV7-3 combines with J gene TRBJ2-5; tentatively, D is TRBD2 (7 bases). The sequencing input was peripheral blood. The CDR3 sequence is CASSPTGGGRGRLQETQYF. CDR3 sequence (DNA): TGTGCCAGCAGCCCAACCGGGGGTGGGCGGGGGCGCCTCCAAGAGACCCAGTACTTC.